This entry describes one T cell receptor (beta chain). Antigen specificity is unknown. The data belong to a study of T cell responses to AZD1222 COVID-19 vaccine. The CDR3 has 12 amino acids. CDR1 and CDR2 from the germline V gene are SGDLS and YYNGEE. Trimming left V 6 bases short and J 6 bases short, with 9 bases between. Study-level results: Recipients of AZD1222 seropositive at baseline numbered only five or six.

Here immunoSEQ multiplex PCR was the method, and the copy in TCRdb shows in-frame clones only, minus some. The sample comprises approximately 120,000 clones, roughly nine tenths of which are singletons, and 9.5% rests with the top ten. Sequenced here: peripheral blood, sampled 28 days after the second AZD1222 dose. This chain links TRBV9 with TRBJ2-2; D may be TRBD1 (6 bases). This receptor was identified in an adult who received the AZD1222 COVID-19 vaccine. As DNA, the CDR3 is TGTGCCAGCATGGGGGCTGCCGGGGAGCTGTTTTTT. Protein: CASMGAAGELFF. The complete variable domain, with remaining parts taken from reference TRBV9 and TRBJ2-2, reads DSGVTQTPKHLITATGQRVTLRCSPRSGDLSVYWYQQSLDQGLQFLIQYYNGEERAKGNILERFSAQQFPDLHSELNLSSLELGDSALYFCASMGAAGELFFGEGSRLTVL.